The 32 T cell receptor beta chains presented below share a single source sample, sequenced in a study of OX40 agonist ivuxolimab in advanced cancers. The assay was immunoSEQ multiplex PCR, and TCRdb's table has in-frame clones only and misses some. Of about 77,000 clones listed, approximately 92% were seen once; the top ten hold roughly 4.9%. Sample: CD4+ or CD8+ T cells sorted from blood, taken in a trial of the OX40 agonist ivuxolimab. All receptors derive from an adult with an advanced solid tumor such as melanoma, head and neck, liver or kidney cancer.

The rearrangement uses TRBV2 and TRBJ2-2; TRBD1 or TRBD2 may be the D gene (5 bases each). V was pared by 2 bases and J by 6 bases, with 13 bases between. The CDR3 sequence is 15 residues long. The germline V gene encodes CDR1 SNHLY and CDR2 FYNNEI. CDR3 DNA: TGTGCCAGCAGTGAACGGGGCAGGGCGGCCGGGGAGCTGTTTTTT. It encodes CASSERGRAAGELFF.

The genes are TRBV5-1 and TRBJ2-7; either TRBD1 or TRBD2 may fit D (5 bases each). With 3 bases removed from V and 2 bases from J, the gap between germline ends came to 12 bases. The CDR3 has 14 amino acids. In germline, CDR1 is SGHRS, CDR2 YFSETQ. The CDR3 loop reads CASSSGTVTYEQYF. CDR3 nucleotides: TGCGCCAGCAGCTCCGGGACGGTCACCTACGAGCAGTACTTC.

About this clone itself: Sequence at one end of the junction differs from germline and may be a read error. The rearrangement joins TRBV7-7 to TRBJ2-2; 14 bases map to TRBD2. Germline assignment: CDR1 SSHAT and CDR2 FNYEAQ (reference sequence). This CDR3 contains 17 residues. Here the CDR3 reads CASSPRTSGRSSGELFF. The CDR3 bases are TGTGCTAGCAGCCCCAGGACTAGCGGGAGGTCTTCCGGGGAGCTGTTTTTT.

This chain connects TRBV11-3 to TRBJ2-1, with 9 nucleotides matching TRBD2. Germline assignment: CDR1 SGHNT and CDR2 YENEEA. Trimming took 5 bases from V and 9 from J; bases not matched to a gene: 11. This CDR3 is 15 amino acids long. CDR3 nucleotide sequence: TGTGCCAGCAGCCCTTTGGCGGGAGGGCCCTTTGAGCAGTTCTTC. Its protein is CASSPLAGGPFEQFF. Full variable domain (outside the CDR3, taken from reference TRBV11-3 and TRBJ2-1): EAGVVQSPRYKIIEKKQPVAFWCNPISGHNTLYWYLQNLGQGPELLIRYENEEAVDDSQLPKDRFSAERLKGVDSTLKIQPAELGDSAVYLCASSPLAGGPFEQFFGPGTRLTVL.

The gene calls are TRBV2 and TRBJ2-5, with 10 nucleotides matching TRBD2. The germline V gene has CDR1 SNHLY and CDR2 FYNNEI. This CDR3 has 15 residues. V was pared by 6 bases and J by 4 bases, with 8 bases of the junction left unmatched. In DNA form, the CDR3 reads TGTGCCAGCAGGGCCACTAGCGGGACTATAGAGACCCAGTACTTC. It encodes CASRATSGTIETQYF.

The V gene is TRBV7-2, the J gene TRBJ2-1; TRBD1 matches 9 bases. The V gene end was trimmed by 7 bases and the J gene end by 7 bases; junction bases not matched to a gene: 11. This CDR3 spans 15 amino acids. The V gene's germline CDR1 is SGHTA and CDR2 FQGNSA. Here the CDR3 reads CASNRLGQGTNEQFF. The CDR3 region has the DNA TGTGCCAGCAATAGACTGGGACAGGGCACAAATGAGCAGTTCTTC.

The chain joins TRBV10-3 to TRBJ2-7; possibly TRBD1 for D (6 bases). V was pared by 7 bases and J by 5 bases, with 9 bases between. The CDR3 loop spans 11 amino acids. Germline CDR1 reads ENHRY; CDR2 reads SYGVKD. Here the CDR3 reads CAITAGDEQYF. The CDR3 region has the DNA TGTGCCATCACTGCAGGGGACGAGCAGTACTTC.

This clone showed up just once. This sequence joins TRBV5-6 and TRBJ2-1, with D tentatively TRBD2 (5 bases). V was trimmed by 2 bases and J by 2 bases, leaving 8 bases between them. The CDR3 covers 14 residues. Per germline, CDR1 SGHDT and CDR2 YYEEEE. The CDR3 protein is CASSFLAPYNEQFF. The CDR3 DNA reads TGTGCCAGCAGCTTTCTAGCCCCCTACAATGAGCAGTTCTTC. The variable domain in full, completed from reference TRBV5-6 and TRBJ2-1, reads DAGVTQSPTHLIKTRGQQVTLRCSPKSGHDTVSWYQQALGQGPQFIFQYYEEEERQRGNFPDRFSGHQFPNYSSELNVNALLLGDSALYLCASSFLAPYNEQFFGPGTRLTVL.

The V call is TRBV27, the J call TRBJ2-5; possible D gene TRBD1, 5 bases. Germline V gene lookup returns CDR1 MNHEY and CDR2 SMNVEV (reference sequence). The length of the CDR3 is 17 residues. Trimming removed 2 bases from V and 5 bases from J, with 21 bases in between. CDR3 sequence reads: CASSLRGRVWGRETQYF. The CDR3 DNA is TGTGCCAGCAGTTTAAGGGGAAGGGTTTGGGGAAGGGAGACCCAGTACTTC.

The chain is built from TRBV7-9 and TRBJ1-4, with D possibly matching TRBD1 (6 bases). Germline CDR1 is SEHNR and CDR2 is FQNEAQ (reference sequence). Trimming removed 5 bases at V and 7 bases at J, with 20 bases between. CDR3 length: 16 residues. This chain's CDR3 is CASSRPSDSRGEKLFF. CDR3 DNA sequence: TGTGCCAGCAGCCGACCATCGGACAGTCGGGGTGAAAAACTGTTTTTT. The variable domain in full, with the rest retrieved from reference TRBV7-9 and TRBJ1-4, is DTGVSQNPRHKITKRGQNVTFRCDPISEHNRLYWYRQTLGQGPEFLTYFQNEAQLEKSRLLSDRFSAERPKGSFSTLEIQRTEQGDSAMYLCASSRPSDSRGEKLFFGSGTQLSVL.

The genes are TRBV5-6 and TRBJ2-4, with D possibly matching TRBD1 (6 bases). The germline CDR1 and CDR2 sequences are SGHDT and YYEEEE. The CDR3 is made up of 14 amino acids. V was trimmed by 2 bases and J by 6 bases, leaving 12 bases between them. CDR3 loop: CASSFRTVINIQYF. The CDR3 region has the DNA TGTGCCAGCAGCTTTCGGACAGTTATAAACATTCAGTACTTC.

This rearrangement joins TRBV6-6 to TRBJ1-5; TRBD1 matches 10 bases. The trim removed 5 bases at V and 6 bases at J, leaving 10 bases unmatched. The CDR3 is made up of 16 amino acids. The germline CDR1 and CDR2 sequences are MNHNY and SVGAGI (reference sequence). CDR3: CASSVEGTGETQPQHF. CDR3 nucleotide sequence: TGTGCCAGCAGTGTTGAGGGGACAGGGGAGACTCAGCCCCAGCATTTT.

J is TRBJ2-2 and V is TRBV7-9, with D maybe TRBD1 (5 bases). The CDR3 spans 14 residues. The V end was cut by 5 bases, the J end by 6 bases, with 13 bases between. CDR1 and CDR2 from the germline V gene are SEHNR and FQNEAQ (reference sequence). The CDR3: CASSLILGAGELFF. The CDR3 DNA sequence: TGTGCCAGCAGCCTAATCCTAGGGGCCGGGGAGCTGTTTTTT.

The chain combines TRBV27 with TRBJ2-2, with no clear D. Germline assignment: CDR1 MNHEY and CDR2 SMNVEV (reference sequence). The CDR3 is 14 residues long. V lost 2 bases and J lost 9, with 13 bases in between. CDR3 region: CASSLISLVWELFF. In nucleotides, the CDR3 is TGTGCCAGCAGTTTAATCTCTCTGGTGTGGGAGCTGTTTTTT.

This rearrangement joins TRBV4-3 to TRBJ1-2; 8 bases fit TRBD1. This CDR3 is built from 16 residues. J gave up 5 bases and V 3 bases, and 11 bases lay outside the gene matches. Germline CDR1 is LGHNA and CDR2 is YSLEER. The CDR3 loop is CASSHVTGTGGYGYTF. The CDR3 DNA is TGCGCCAGCAGCCATGTTACCGGGACAGGAGGATATGGCTACACCTTC.

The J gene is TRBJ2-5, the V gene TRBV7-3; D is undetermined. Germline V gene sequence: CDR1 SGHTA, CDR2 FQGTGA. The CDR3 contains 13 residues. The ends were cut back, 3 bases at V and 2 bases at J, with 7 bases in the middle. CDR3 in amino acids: CASSFKFQETQYF. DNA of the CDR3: TGTGCCAGCAGCTTTAAATTTCAAGAGACCCAGTACTTC.

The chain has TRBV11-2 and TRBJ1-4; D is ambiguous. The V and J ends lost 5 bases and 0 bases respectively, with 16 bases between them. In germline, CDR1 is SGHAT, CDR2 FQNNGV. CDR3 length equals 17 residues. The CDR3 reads CASSQYPSLTTNEKLFF. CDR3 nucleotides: TGTGCCAGCAGCCAATACCCCAGTCTGACAACTAATGAAAAACTGTTTTTT.

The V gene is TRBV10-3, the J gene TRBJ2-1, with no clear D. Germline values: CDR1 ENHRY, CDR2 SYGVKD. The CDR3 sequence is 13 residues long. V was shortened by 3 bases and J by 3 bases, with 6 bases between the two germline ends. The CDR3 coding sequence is TGTGCCATCAGTGATTTCGACTACAATGAGCAGTTCTTC. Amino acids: CAISDFDYNEQFF.

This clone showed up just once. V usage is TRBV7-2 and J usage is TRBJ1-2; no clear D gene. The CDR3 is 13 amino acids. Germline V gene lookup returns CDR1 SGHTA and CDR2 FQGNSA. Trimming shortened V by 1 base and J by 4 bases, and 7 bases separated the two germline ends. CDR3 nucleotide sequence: TGTGCCAGCAGCTTAGGCAGGTCCTATGGCTACACCTTC. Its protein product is CASSLGRSYGYTF.

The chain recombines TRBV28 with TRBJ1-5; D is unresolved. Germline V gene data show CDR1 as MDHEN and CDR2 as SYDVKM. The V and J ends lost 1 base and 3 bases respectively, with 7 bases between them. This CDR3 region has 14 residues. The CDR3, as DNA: TGTGCCAGCAGTTTATTTCAGCTCAATCAGCCCCAGCATTTT. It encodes CASSLFQLNQPQHF.

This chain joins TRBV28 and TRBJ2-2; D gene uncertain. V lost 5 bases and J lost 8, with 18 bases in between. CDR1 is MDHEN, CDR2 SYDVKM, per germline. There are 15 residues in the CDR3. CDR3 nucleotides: TGTGCCAGCAGTCTGACTGGTAATCGAGTGGGGGAGCTGTTTTTT. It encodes CASSLTGNRVGELFF.

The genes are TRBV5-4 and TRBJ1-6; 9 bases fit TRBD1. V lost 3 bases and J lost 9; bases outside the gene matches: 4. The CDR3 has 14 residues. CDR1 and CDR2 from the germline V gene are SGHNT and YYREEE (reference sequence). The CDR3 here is CASSWGQGTSPLHF. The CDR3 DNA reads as TGTGCCAGCAGCTGGGGACAGGGTACTTCACCCCTCCACTTT.

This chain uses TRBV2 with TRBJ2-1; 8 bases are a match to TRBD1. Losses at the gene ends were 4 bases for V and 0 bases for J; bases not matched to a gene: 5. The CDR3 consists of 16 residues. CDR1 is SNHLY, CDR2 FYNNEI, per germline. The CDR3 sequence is CASSAKDRGSYNEQFF. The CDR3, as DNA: TGTGCCAGCAGTGCCAAAGACAGGGGCTCCTACAATGAGCAGTTCTTC.

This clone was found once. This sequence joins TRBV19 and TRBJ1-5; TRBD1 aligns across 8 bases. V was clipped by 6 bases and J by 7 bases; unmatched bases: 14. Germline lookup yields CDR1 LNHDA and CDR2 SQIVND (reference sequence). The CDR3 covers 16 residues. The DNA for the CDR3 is TGTGCCAGTAGCGCTAGGACAGGGTCGGGAGGACAGCCCCAGCATTTT. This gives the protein CASSARTGSGGQPQHF.

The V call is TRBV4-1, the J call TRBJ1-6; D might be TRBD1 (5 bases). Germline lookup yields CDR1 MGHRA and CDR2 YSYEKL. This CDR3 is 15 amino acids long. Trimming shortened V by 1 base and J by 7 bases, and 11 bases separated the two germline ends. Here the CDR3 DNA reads TGCGCCAGCAGCCAAGGTACAGGAAGAAATTCACCCCTCCACTTT. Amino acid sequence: CASSQGTGRNSPLHF.

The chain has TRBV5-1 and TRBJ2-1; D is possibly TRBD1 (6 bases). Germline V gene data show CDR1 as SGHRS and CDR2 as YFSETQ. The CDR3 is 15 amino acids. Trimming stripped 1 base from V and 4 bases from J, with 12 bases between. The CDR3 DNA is TGCGCCAGCAGCTTGTCACAGGGCCAATACAATGAGCAGTTCTTC. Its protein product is CASSLSQGQYNEQFF.

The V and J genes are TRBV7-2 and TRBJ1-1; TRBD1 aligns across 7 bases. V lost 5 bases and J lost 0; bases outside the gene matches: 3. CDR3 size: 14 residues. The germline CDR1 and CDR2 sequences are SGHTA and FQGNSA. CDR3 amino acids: CASSATGLNTEAFF. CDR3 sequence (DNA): TGTGCCAGCAGCGCGACAGGGTTGAACACTGAAGCTTTCTTT.

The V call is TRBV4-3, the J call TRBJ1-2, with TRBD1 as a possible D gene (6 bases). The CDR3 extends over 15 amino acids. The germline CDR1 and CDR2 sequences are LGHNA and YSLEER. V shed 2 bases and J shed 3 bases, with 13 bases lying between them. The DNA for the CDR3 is TGCGCCAGCAGCCAATCCTACAGGGTTTACTATGGCTACACCTTC. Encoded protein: CASSQSYRVYYGYTF.

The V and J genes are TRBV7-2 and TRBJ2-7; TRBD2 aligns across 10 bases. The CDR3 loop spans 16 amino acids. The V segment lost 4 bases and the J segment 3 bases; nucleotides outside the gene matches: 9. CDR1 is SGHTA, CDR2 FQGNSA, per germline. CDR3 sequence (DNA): TGTGCCAGCAGCTCAAGGATGCTAGCGGGAGTCTACGAGCAGTACTTC. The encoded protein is CASSSRMLAGVYEQYF. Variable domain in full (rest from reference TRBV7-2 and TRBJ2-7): GAGVSQSPSNKVTEKGKDVELRCDPISGHTALYWYRQSLGQGLEFLIYFQGNSAPDKSGLPSDRFSAERTGGSVSTLTIQRTQQEDSAVYLCASSSRMLAGVYEQYFGPGTRLTVT.

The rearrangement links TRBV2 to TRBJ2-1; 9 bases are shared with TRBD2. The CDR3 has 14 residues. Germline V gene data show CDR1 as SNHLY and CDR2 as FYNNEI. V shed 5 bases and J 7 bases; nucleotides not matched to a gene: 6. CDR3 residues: CASSRSLAGNEQFF. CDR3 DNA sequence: TGTGCCAGCAGTCGGTCTCTAGCGGGAAATGAGCAGTTCTTC.

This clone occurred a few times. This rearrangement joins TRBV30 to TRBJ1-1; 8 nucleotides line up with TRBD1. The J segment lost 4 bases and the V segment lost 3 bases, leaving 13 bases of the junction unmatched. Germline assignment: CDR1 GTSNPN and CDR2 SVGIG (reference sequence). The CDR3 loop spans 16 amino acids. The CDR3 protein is CAWRRRQGIIATEAFF. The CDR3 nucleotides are TGTGCCTGGAGGCGGAGACAGGGGATAATTGCCACTGAAGCTTTCTTT.

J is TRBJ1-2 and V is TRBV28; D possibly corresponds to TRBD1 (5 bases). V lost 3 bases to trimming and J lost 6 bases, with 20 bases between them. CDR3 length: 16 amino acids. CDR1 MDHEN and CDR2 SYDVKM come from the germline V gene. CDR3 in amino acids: CASSFLSTGRSDGYTF. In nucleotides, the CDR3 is TGTGCCAGCAGTTTCTTATCAACAGGAAGATCGGATGGCTACACCTTC.